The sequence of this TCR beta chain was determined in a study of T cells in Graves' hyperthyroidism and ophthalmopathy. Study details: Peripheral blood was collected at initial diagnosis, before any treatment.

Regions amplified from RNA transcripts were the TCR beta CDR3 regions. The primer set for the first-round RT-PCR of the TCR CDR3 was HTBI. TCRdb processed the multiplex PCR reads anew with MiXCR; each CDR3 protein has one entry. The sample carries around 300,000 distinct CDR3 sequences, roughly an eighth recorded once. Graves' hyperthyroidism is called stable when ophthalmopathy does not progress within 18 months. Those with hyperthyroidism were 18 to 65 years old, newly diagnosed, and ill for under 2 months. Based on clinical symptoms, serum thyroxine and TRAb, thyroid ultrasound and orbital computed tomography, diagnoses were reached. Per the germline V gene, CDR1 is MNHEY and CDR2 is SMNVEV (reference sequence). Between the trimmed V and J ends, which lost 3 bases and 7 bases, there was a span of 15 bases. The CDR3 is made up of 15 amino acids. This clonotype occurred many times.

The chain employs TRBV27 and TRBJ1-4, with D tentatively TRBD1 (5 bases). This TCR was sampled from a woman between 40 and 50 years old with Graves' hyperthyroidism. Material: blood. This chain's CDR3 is CASSFSGTGGEKLFF. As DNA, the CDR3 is TGTGCCAGCAGTTTTTCCGGGACGGGGGGTGAAAAACTGTTTTTT.